This T cell receptor (beta chain) was captured in a study of Graves' ophthalmopathy and Graves' hyperthyroidism. Whole-study results and caveats: Most clonotypes expanded in thyroid above 0.001 frequency were present in blood too.

This CDR3 has 15 residues. CDR1 is SGDLS, CDR2 YYNGEE, per germline. Trimming removed 1 base from V and 2 bases from J, with 13 bases in between. Beta-chain TCR CDR3 regions were amplified from RNA transcripts. HTBI primers primed a first-round RT-PCR, and a second-round multiplex PCR followed. TCRdb re-called the multiplex PCR reads with MiXCR, one entry per CDR3 protein. The repertoire holds 260,000 or so distinct CDR3 sequences, with around 50% as singletons. This clonotype was recorded a few times. The antigen remains unidentified. Sequences were obtained from peripheral blood. The chain employs TRBV9 and TRBJ2-7; possibly TRBD1 for D (6 bases). This receptor was identified in an adult man with Graves' ophthalmopathy. CDR3 DNA sequence: TGTGCCAGCAGCGTAAATGCAGGGGAGACCTACGAGCAGTACTTC. This encodes CASSVNAGETYEQYF.